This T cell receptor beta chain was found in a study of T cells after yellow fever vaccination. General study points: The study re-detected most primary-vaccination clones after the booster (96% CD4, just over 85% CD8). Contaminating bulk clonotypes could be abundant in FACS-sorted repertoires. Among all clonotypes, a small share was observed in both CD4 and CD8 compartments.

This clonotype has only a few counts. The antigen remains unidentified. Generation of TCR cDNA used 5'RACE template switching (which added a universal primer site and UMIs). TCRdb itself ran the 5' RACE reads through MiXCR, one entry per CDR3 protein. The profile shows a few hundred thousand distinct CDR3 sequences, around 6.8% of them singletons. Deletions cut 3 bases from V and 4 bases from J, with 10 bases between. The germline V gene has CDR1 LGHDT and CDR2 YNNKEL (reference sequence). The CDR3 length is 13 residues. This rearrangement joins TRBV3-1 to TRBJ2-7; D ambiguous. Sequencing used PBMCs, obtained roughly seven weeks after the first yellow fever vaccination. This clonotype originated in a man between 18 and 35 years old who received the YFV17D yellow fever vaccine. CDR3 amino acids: CASSQYMGYEQYF. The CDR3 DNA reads TGTGCCAGCAGCCAGTATATGGGATACGAGCAGTACTTC.